This T cell receptor (beta chain) emerged from a study of T-cell reconstitution after alpha-beta-depleted transplantation in children. The length of the CDR3 is 15 residues. Trimming left V 1 base short and J 3 bases short, with 12 bases between. Germline V gene data show CDR1 as MDHEN and CDR2 as SYDVKM. Unique molecular identifiers were used to barcode this TCRbeta library. TCRdb re-called the PCR reads through MiXCR, storing one row per CDR3 protein. The table has some 200,000 distinct CDR3 sequences, 9% to 10% seen once; the top ten hold approximately 5%. Many counts were recorded for this clonotype.

The sample here was PBMCs from the stem cell graft donor, taken from the stem cell graft. This chain uses TRBV28 with TRBJ1-2; weak D call: TRBD1 (5 bases). The clonotype originates from a human donor who donated a stem cell graft to a child with SCID. The CDR3 nucleotides read TGTGCCAGCAGTTTATTCGGCGGGGGGGACTATGGCTACACCTTC. Its translation: CASSLFGGGDYGYTF.